This TCR beta chain comes out of a study of shared clonotypes between healthy human individuals. Study context: Aged 18 to 49, the donors were two women and a few men.

Clones were sequenced by immunoSEQ multiplex PCR, and TCRdb holds only the in-frame ones, with some missing. In the table there are approximately 2,200,000 clones, about 93% of which are singletons. From germline, CDR1 is SNHLY and CDR2 FYNNEI. The CDR3 has 15 residues. J gave up 8 bases and V 3 bases, and 9 bases lay outside the gene matches. CD8 cells regarded as naive lacked CD45RO, were positively chosen for CCR7, and omitted terminally differentiated effector memory CD45RA+ cells. Material: naive CD8+ T cells from PBMCs. This sequence originates from a man between 18 and 35 years old in good health. Some clones in this sample may be carry-over from other donors' samples. V gene TRBV2 combines with J gene TRBJ2-1, with 8 positions matching TRBD2. CDR3 region: CASSELASGSYEQFF. The CDR3 coding sequence is TGTGCCAGCAGTGAGTTGGCTAGCGGGTCGTATGAGCAGTTCTTC.